Each of the 21 T cell receptor beta chains below was sequenced from the same sample in a study of cytomegalovirus exposure and HLA in healthy donors. This PCR relied on a set of 60 Vbeta primers and 13 Jbeta primers. The protocol was immunoSEQ multiplex PCR, while the TCRdb copy is restricted to in-frame clones and leaves out a portion. Of about 180,000 clones listed, around three quarters were seen once; the top ten hold 5.7%. Source material: PBMCs. The origin of the receptors is a man aged 40-49 years in good health and CMV-seronegative.

The V call is TRBV5-4, the J call TRBJ2-7; 8 bases match TRBD1. This CDR3 has 15 residues. V lost 4 bases and J lost 2; bases outside the gene matches: 8. Per the germline V gene, CDR1 is SGHNT and CDR2 is YYREEE (reference sequence). CDR3 sequence: CASSPTLDRAYEQYF. CDR3 bases: TGTGCCAGCAGCCCTACCCTGGACAGGGCCTACGAGCAGTACTTC. The full variable domain, rest sourced from reference TRBV5-4 and TRBJ2-7, is ETGVTQSPTHLIKTRGQQVTLRCSSQSGHNTVSWYQQALGQGPQFIFQYYREEENGRGNFPPRFSGLQFPNYSSELNVNALELDDSALYLCASSPTLDRAYEQYFGPGTRLTVT.

With regard to this clone: The sample contains more than one DNA sequence encoding this CDR3. The CDR3 coding sequence is TGCGCCAGCAGCTTCACAGGGGGCAACACTGAAGCTTTCTTT. Protein sequence: CASSFTGGNTEAFF. V usage is TRBV5-1 and J usage is TRBJ1-1; 9 nucleotides line up with TRBD1. The CDR3 length is 14 residues. V dropped 2 bases and J dropped 2; count of bases not matched to a gene: 1. Germline V gives CDR1 SGHRS, CDR2 YFSETQ.

The chain links TRBV19 to TRBJ1-1; D not resolved. This CDR3 has 14 residues. Germline values: CDR1 LNHDA, CDR2 SQIVND (reference sequence). V dropped 4 bases and J dropped 0 bases, with 9 bases sitting between them. The CDR3 DNA reads TGTGCCAGTAGTACCTACACAGTGAACACTGAAGCTTTCTTT. It is translated as CASSTYTVNTEAFF.

The gene calls are TRBV27 and TRBJ2-7; 13 bases match TRBD2. The CDR3 has 17 amino acids. The V gene end was trimmed by 3 bases and the J gene end by 4 bases; junction bases not matched to a gene: 9. CDR1 and CDR2 from the germline V gene are MNHEY and SMNVEV (reference sequence). In DNA, the CDR3 is TGTGCCAGCAGTTTGACTAGCGGGGGGATTCGCGCTTACGAGCAGTACTTC. This translates into CASSLTSGGIRAYEQYF.

Worth noting for this clone: Other DNA sequences in this sample translate to the same CDR3. This chain joins TRBV9 and TRBJ1-2; 7 nucleotides align to TRBD1. Per the germline V gene, CDR1 is SGDLS and CDR2 is YYNGEE. This CDR3 spans 13 amino acids. V lost 2 bases, J lost 4 bases, and 2 bases stayed unmatched. The CDR3 coding sequence is TGTGCCAGCAGCGTCAGGGGGTCCTATGGCTACACCTTC. Its translation is CASSVRGSYGYTF.

V is TRBV5-6 and J is TRBJ2-1; D may be TRBD1 (5 bases). V shed 3 bases and J shed 10 bases, with 8 bases lying between them. The germline CDR1 and CDR2 sequences are SGHDT and YYEEEE. The CDR3 has 11 residues. CDR3 region: CASSYRTEQFF. The CDR3 DNA is TGTGCCAGCAGCTACCGGACAGAGCAGTTCTTC. The full variable domain, with the rest looked up from reference TRBV5-6 and TRBJ2-1, is DAGVTQSPTHLIKTRGQQVTLRCSPKSGHDTVSWYQQALGQGPQFIFQYYEEEERQRGNFPDRFSGHQFPNYSSELNVNALLLGDSALYLCASSYRTEQFFGPGTRLTVL.

J is TRBJ1-4 and V is TRBV7-9; 10 nucleotides align to TRBD1. This CDR3 region has 15 residues. V gave up 4 bases and J gave up 8 bases; unmatched junction bases: 7. The V gene's germline CDR1 is SEHNR and CDR2 FQNEAQ (reference sequence). The CDR3 here is CASSSTTGGEEKLFF. The CDR3 bases are TGTGCCAGCAGCTCAACGACAGGGGGCGAGGAAAAACTGTTTTTT. The variable domain in full, with the rest retrieved from reference TRBV7-9 and TRBJ1-4, is DTGVSQNPRHKITKRGQNVTFRCDPISEHNRLYWYRQTLGQGPEFLTYFQNEAQLEKSRLLSDRFSAERPKGSFSTLEIQRTEQGDSAMYLCASSSTTGGEEKLFFGSGTQLSVL.

This clone was counted a single time. V and J are TRBV30 and TRBJ1-3; no firm D call. Trimming cost V 1 base and J 0 bases, with 4 bases left between them. The germline V gene encodes CDR1 GTSNPN and CDR2 SVGIG (reference sequence). CDR3 size: 13 residues. CDR3 in amino acids: CAWSAFSGNTIYF. The CDR3 DNA reads TGTGCCTGGAGTGCCTTCTCTGGAAACACCATATATTTT.

The CDR3 region is CASSYSRGYTYNEQFF. The CDR3 region has the DNA TGTGCCAGCAGTTACTCGAGGGGGTACACCTACAATGAGCAGTTCTTC. The chain employs TRBV6-5 and TRBJ2-1, with TRBD1 as a possible D gene (6 bases). The CDR3 spans 16 residues. Trimming removed 0 bases from V and 2 bases from J, with 11 bases in between. CDR1 and CDR2 from the germline V gene are MNHEY and SVGAGI.

The V and J genes are TRBV11-2 and TRBJ2-2, with D perhaps TRBD2 (6 bases). The germline CDR1 and CDR2 sequences are SGHAT and FQNNGV. V was shortened by 5 bases and J by 4 bases, with 8 bases between the two germline ends. The CDR3 sequence is 13 residues long. The CDR3 sequence is CASSPRGTGELFF. The CDR3 nucleotides read TGTGCCAGCAGCCCGCGGGGCACCGGGGAGCTGTTTTTT.

The chain carries TRBV18 and TRBJ2-6, with D tentatively TRBD1 (6 bases). The CDR3 length is 16 residues. Per germline, CDR1 KGHSH and CDR2 LQKENI. Trimming shortened V by 3 bases and J by 3 bases, and 12 bases separated the two germline ends. CDR3 coding DNA: TGTGCCAGCTCACCCGACAGGACGGGTGGGGCCAACGTCCTGACTTTC. It encodes CASSPDRTGGANVLTF.

This clone was found a few times. This chain connects TRBV29-1 to TRBJ2-1; 12 bases fit TRBD2. Germline assignment: CDR1 SQVTM and CDR2 ANQGSEA. The V gene end was trimmed by 0 bases and the J gene end by 12 bases; junction bases not matched to a gene: 15. CDR3 length: 17 amino acids. CDR3 sequence reads: CSVEDSFLGLAGLRQFF. The CDR3 DNA reads TGCAGCGTTGAAGATTCATTTTTGGGACTAGCGGGTCTTCGGCAGTTCTTC.

The chain carries TRBV29-1 and TRBJ2-5; TRBD2 is a possible D gene (5 bases). CDR3 length equals 17 residues. V dropped 1 base and J dropped 0 bases, with 18 bases sitting between them. Germline V CDR1 and CDR2: SQVTM, ANQGSEA. The CDR3 nucleotides are TGCAGCGTTGAAGGGGTGGACTTACTAATCGACCAAGAGACCCAGTACTTC. This codes for CSVEGVDLLIDQETQYF.

The rearrangement joins TRBV4-3 to TRBJ2-7; 9 nucleotides align to TRBD1. J was trimmed by 7 bases and V by 8 bases; bases with no gene match: 12. The CDR3 is 14 amino acids. Germline V gene lookup returns CDR1 LGHNA and CDR2 YSLEER. The CDR3 reads CASAPGQGPYEQYF. As DNA, the CDR3 is TGCGCCAGCGCACCGGGACAGGGTCCTTATGAGCAGTACTTC.

About this clone: In the same sample, other DNA sequences code for this CDR3. The rearrangement joins TRBV7-2 to TRBJ2-3, with D hard to call. The germline V gene encodes CDR1 SGHTA and CDR2 FQGNSA. This CDR3 has 13 residues. Trimming cost V 5 bases and J 5 bases, with 11 bases left between them. The CDR3 DNA is TGTGCCAGCAGCCCGGGTCTTGTAGATACGCAGTATTTT. Translating gives CASSPGLVDTQYF. Full variable domain (remainder filled in from reference TRBV7-2 and TRBJ2-3): GAGVSQSPSNKVTEKGKDVELRCDPISGHTALYWYRQSLGQGLEFLIYFQGNSAPDKSGLPSDRFSAERTGGSVSTLTIQRTQQEDSAVYLCASSPGLVDTQYFGPGTRLTVL.

This clone was picked up one time. The V call is TRBV7-2, the J call TRBJ2-3; 7 bases agree with TRBD1. V lost 2 bases to trimming and J lost 6 bases; unmatched junction nucleotides: 5. The CDR3 totals 14 residues. The V gene's germline CDR1 is SGHTA and CDR2 FQGNSA. The CDR3, as DNA: TGTGCCAGCAGCTTAAACAGGGGAAGGGATACGCAGTATTTT. Protein: CASSLNRGRDTQYF.

The chain links TRBV5-1 to TRBJ2-6, with a tentative D call TRBD2 (5 bases). Deletions cut 7 bases from V and 4 bases from J, with 15 bases between. The CDR3 consists of 15 residues. Germline lookup yields CDR1 SGHRS and CDR2 YFSETQ. The CDR3 reads CASCPDSLGANVLTF. The CDR3 nucleotides are TGCGCCAGCTGCCCGGACTCGCTCGGGGCCAACGTCCTGACTTTC.

V is TRBV27 and J is TRBJ2-7; 11 nucleotides match TRBD2. Germline V gene sequence: CDR1 MNHEY, CDR2 SMNVEV (reference sequence). Trimming cost V 5 bases and J 6 bases; bases outside gene matches: 6. This CDR3 has 14 residues. The CDR3 region is CASSPGLAASEQYF. For the CDR3, the DNA is TGTGCCAGCAGTCCGGGACTAGCGGCCTCCGAGCAGTACTTC.

The chain couples TRBV28 to TRBJ2-4; 7 bases are shared with TRBD1. Germline CDR1 and CDR2: MDHEN and SYDVKM. The CDR3 has 14 amino acids. After removal of 6 bases from V and 0 bases from J, the junction contained 2 bases not matched to a gene. The CDR3: CASRGQLAKNIQYF. CDR3 DNA: TGTGCCAGCAGGGGACAGTTAGCCAAAAACATTCAGTACTTC.

The chain combines TRBV5-1 with TRBJ2-1; TRBD2 matches at 8 bases. This CDR3 contains 15 residues. J gave up 4 bases and V 1 base, and 4 bases lay outside the gene matches. CDR1 and CDR2 (germline): SGHRS, YFSETQ. The CDR3 region is CASSLWVAGYNEQFF. The DNA for the CDR3 is TGCGCCAGCAGCTTGTGGGTAGCGGGATACAATGAGCAGTTCTTC. The variable domain in full, completed from reference TRBV5-1 and TRBJ2-1, reads KAGVTQTPRYLIKTRGQQVTLSCSPISGHRSVSWYQQTPGQGLQFLFEYFSETQRNKGNFPGRFSGRQFSNSRSEMNVSTLELGDSALYLCASSLWVAGYNEQFFGPGTRLTVL.

The rearrangement uses TRBV6-5 and TRBJ1-4; no clear D. V was pared by 6 bases and J by 4 bases, with 15 bases between. Germline V gene sequence: CDR1 MNHEY, CDR2 SVGAGI. CDR3 length: 15 residues. The CDR3 nucleotides are TGTGCCAGCAGCCGGCCGGCGCGGATTAATGAAAAACTGTTTTTT. It specifies CASSRPARINEKLFF.